These T cell receptor beta chains were read from a single sample in a study of shared T cell receptors in the human thymus. Sequencing used immunoSEQ multiplex PCR; TCRdb keeps in-frame clones, though not all of them. The data show some 640,000 clones, about 90% seen once. These same data were also listed under a study on human thymus T cells.

The sequenced sample was thymocytes. The receptors come from a boy under three years old with a congenital heart defect. Each CDR3 is given with its conserved first and last residue. D genes are given only for firm matches. Some rows have no size entry. The others give once, few or many, or a class for an expanded clone.

>TRBJ1-2|-|-|TRBV6-1
CASNNRTVPNYGYTF
TGTGCCAGCAACAATCGGACTGTGCCAAACTATGGCTACACCTTC
>TRBJ2-5|-|-|TRBV9
CASSLGTFKETQYF
TGTGCCAGCAGCCTCGGGACTTTTAAAGAGACCCAGTACTTC
>TRBJ1-1|-|-|TRBV11-3
CASHEEDEPNTEAFF
TGTGCCAGCCACGAGGAAGACGAGCCGAACACTGAAGCTTTCTTT
>TRBJ2-1|-|-|TRBV10-2
CASSEPYNEQFF
TGCGCCAGCAGTGAGCCATACAATGAGCAGTTCTTC
>TRBJ1-2|-|-|TRBV5-8
CASSLQHLRAGYGYTF
TGTGCCAGCAGCTTGCAGCACCTCCGGGCGGGCTATGGCTACACCTTC
>TRBJ2-7|-|once|TRBV5-5
CASSFNETASRSYEQYF
TGTGCCAGCAGCTTTAACGAGACCGCTTCGAGGTCCTACGAGCAGTACTTC
>TRBJ2-1|-|-|TRBV4-3
CASSRGRGGDNEQFF
TGCGCCAGCAGCCGTGGGAGGGGGGGAGACAATGAGCAGTTCTTC
>TRBJ2-5|-|-|TRBV7-3
CASSKKRSETQYF
TGTGCCAGCAGCAAAAAGAGGTCAGAGACCCAGTACTTC
>TRBJ2-5|TRBD1|once|TRBV7-6
CASSSPTGARETQYF
TGTGCCAGCAGCTCGCCAACAGGGGCTCGAGAGACCCAGTACTTC
>TRBJ1-2|-|-|TRBV28
CASRHRETGEKDYGYTF
TGTGCCAGCAGACACAGGGAAACTGGGGAAAAGGACTATGGCTACACCTTC
>TRBJ1-5|-|-|TRBV6-1
CASGGKAGPQHF
TGTGCCAGCGGGGGAAAAGCGGGGCCCCAGCATTTT
>TRBJ2-2|TRBD2|once|TRBV4-2
CASSHKRGGLPGELFF
TGTGCCAGCAGCCACAAGCGGGGGGGCCTTCCCGGGGAGCTGTTTTTT
>TRBJ2-6|-|-|TRBV7-9
CASSLEQAGANVLTF
TGTGCCAGCAGCTTAGAACAGGCTGGGGCCAACGTCCTGACTTTC
>TRBJ2-3|-|few|TRBV28
CAVGPTGDTQYF
TGTGCTGTGGGGCCCACTGGGGATACGCAGTATTTT
>TRBJ1-2|-|-|TRBV5-6
CASSLARRNYGYTF
TGTGCCAGCAGCTTGGCTCGTCGGAACTATGGCTACACCTTC
>TRBJ1-1|TRBD1|-|TRBV5-1
CASSLAYRDRELTFEAFF
TGCGCCAGCAGCTTGGCCTACCGGGACAGAGAACTCACTTTTGAAGCTTTCTTT
>TRBJ1-4|-|-|TRBV20-1
CSARGSEKLFF
TGCAGTGCTAGGGGCAGTGAAAAACTGTTTTTT
>TRBJ1-6|-|-|TRBV27
CAIRGGSPLHF
TGTGCCATCCGCGGCGGGTCACCCCTCCACTTT
>TRBJ2-1|-|-|TRBV19
CASSIGGELTYNEQFF
TGTGCCAGTAGTATAGGGGGGGAGCTGACCTACAATGAGCAGTTCTTC
>TRBJ2-1|TRBD2|-|TRBV2
CASSEALPASGRRNEQFF
TGTGCCAGCAGTGAAGCGCTTCCGGCTAGCGGGAGACGCAATGAGCAGTTCTTC
>TRBJ2-2|TRBD2|-|TRBV4-3
CASSPRLAESTGELFF
TGCGCCAGCAGCCCCCGACTAGCGGAGAGCACCGGGGAGCTGTTTTTT
>TRBJ1-1|-|-|TRBV7-9
CASSSQRPTNTEAFF
TGTGCCAGCAGCTCCCAGCGGCCTACGAACACTGAAGCTTTCTTT
>TRBJ2-7|TRBD1|-|TRBV19
CASSDRDRGYEQYF
TGTGCCAGTAGTGACCGGGACAGGGGATACGAGCAGTACTTC
>TRBJ2-2|TRBD2|-|TRBV5-1
CASSPGTSGLNTGELFF
TGCGCCAGCAGCCCCGGGACTAGCGGGCTGAACACCGGGGAGCTGTTTTTT
>TRBJ2-2|TRBD1|-|TRBV28
CASIGDRTNTGELFF
TGTGCCAGCATCGGGGACAGGACGAACACCGGGGAGCTGTTTTTT
>TRBJ2-7|TRBD2|-|TRBV29-1
CSARTSGSYEQYF
TGCAGCGCCCGGACTAGCGGGAGTTACGAGCAGTACTTC
>TRBJ1-5|TRBD1|-|TRBV19
CATRFSGTGRFSGNQPQHF
TGTGCAACCCGTTTTAGTGGGACAGGGAGGTTTTCGGGCAATCAGCCCCAGCATTTT
>TRBJ1-2|TRBD1|-|TRBV9
CASSDGTGEGYTF
TGTGCCAGCAGCGATGGGACAGGGGAGGGCTACACCTTC
>TRBJ2-1|-|-|TRBV27
CASSPGSNEQFF
TGTGCCAGCAGCCCGGGGTCCAATGAGCAGTTCTTC
>TRBJ1-5|-|-|TRBV28
CASLHYLGGRQPQHF
TGTGCCAGCCTCCACTACCTAGGGGGACGTCAGCCCCAGCATTTT
>TRBJ2-7|-|-|TRBV5-4
CASSHLKRPYEQYF
TGTGCCAGCAGCCATTTAAAGCGTCCCTACGAGCAGTACTTC
>TRBJ1-5|-|-|TRBV19
CASGRDTTSQPQHF
TGTGCCAGTGGTAGGGACACCACCAGTCAGCCCCAGCATTTT
>TRBJ2-2|TRBD2|once|TRBV11-2
CASSLDKSGLENTGELFF
TGTGCCAGCAGCTTAGATAAGTCGGGACTAGAGAACACCGGGGAGCTGTTTTTT
>TRBJ2-7|TRBD1|-|TRBV4-3
CASSDGTGVDEQYF
TGCGCCAGCAGCGACGGGACAGGCGTGGACGAGCAGTACTTC
>TRBJ2-5|TRBD2|once|TRBV5-6
CASAIGLAGVETQYF
TGTGCCAGCGCGATAGGACTAGCGGGAGTAGAGACCCAGTACTTC
>TRBJ2-1|TRBD2|once|TRBV2
CASSLRLAGINEQFF
TGTGCCAGCAGTCTTCGACTAGCGGGCATCAATGAGCAGTTCTTC
>TRBJ1-5|-|-|TRBV28
CASSGSISNQPQHF
TGTGCCAGCAGCGGGTCCATTAGCAATCAGCCCCAGCATTTT
>TRBJ2-3|TRBD2|-|TRBV7-2
CASSLPGLAGTDTQYF
TGTGCCAGCAGTCTCCCGGGACTAGCGGGCACAGATACGCAGTATTTT
>TRBJ1-1|-|once|TRBV4-3
CASSPLRGRFGTEAFF
TGCGCCAGCAGCCCTTTGAGAGGGAGGTTCGGCACTGAAGCTTTCTTT